The next 5 T cell receptor beta chains were all read from a single sample in a study of regulatory T cells in long-lasting Graves disease. This sample's time point: persistent/refractory GD, antithyroid drugs over 5 years with positive TRAb. Preparation of the TCR library used RNA extracted from PBMCs. Arm-PCR with iRepertoire HTBI primers amplified the CDR3 regions for these TCR beta libraries. MiXCR, applied by TCRdb to the multiplex PCR reads, yields one record per CDR3 protein. The sample comprises more than 300,000 distinct CDR3 sequences, about 20% of which are singletons, and just under 30% rests with the top ten. Here the sequenced sample was peripheral blood mononuclear cells (PBMCs), taken when the disease was refractory, from a patient treated with antithyroid drugs. These receptors were collected from a female donor with Graves disease.

V is TRBV6-1 and J is TRBJ2-7, with TRBD2 matching over 8 bases. Germline loops: CDR1 MNHNS, CDR2 SASEGT. With V trimmed by 5 bases and J by 4 bases, 10 bases remained unmatched. CDR3 length: 15 residues. Written as DNA, the CDR3 is TGTGCCAGCAGTCCCGTCTTAGCGGGACCATACGAGCAGTACTTC. Translation gives CASSPVLAGPYEQYF.

The chain recombines TRBV30 with TRBJ2-2; TRBD2 agrees at 7 bases. V shed 0 bases, J shed 5 bases, and the junction held 6 bases outside the gene matches. CDR1 and CDR2 (germline): GTSNPN, SVGIG (reference sequence). The CDR3 contains 15 residues. Here the CDR3 DNA reads TGTGCCTGGAGTGTGGAGCGGGAAGGGACCGGGGAGCTGTTTTTT. As protein: CAWSVEREGTGELFF.

The V and J genes are TRBV12-3 or TRBV12-4 and TRBJ1-6, with D maybe TRBD1 (5 bases). The CDR3 is made up of 14 amino acids. The germline V and J ends were trimmed by 3 bases and 14 bases, with 17 bases remaining between them. The chain's CDR3 is CASSFGGGGWSLHF. The CDR3 DNA is TGTGCCAGCAGTTTTGGCGGGGGGGGTTGGTCCCTCCACTTT.

The chain links TRBV5-1 to TRBJ1-4; D is ambiguous. Germline V gives CDR1 SGHRS, CDR2 YFSETQ. Trimming removed 0 bases at V and 0 bases at J, with 12 bases between. CDR3 length equals 17 residues. Here the CDR3 DNA reads TGCGCCAGCAGCTTGGGAGTACAACCTGCAACTAATGAAAAACTGTTTTTT. This encodes CASSLGVQPATNEKLFF.

In the case of this clonotype: With a much larger clone just one base away, this may be a read error. The rearrangement links TRBV3-1 to TRBJ1-1; weak D call: TRBD1 (6 bases). CDR1 is LGHDT and CDR2 is YNNKEL in the germline V gene (reference sequence). V was cut by 1 base and J by 6 bases, with 12 bases left in between. The CDR3 covers 14 residues. CDR3 nucleotide sequence: TGTGCCAGCAGCCAAGTGGGGGGGCGGGCTGAAGCTTTCTTT. Translated, it gives CASSQVGGRAEAFF.